The present entry profiles one T cell receptor beta chain with its context. The antigen is not known. CDR1 SGDLS and CDR2 YYNGEE come from the germline V gene. V shed 0 bases and J shed 2 bases, with 6 bases lying between them. CDR3 length: 14 residues. Use of 60 Vbeta and 13 Jbeta primers characterized the PCR. As originally analysed: Some 10 million shared chains were among the approximately 80 million unique TCR beta chains that a later analysis counted. Sequencing used immunoSEQ multiplex PCR; TCRdb keeps in-frame clones, though not all of them. V and J calls and clone size are given by that table; D and trimming were obtained from the DNA. The sample has over 85,000 clones, 70% to 80% seen once; the top ten hold 8.5% to 10%. The data belong to a study of cytomegalovirus exposure and HLA in healthy donors. Overall study context: In an early release, HLA-typed donors contributed approximately 82 million unique TCR sequences. General study results and limits: Cytomegalovirus association was assigned to approximately 180 TCR beta chains. When analyzed later, a missense DCLRE1C variant was found to be linked to TCR beta V- and J-gene trimming.

The TCR comes from a male donor in good health and CMV-seropositive. Source material: PBMCs. The chain carries TRBV9 and TRBJ1-5; no clear D. CDR3 in amino acids: CASSVAGGNQPQHF. The CDR3 DNA sequence: TGTGCCAGCAGCGTAGCCGGGGGCAATCAGCCCCAGCATTTT.